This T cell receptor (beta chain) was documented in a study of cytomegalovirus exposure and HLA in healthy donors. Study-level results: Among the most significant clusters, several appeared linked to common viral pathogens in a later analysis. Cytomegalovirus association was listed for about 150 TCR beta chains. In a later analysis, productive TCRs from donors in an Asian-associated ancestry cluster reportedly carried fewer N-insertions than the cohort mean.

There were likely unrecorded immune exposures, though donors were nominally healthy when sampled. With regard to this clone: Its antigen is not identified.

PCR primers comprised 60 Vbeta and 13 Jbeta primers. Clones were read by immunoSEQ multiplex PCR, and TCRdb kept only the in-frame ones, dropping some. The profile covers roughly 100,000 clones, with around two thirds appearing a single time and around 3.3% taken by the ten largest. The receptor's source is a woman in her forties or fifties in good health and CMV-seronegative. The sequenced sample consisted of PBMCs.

The CDR3 DNA reads as TGTGCCAGCAGTAAAGGACTGGAAGGGTATGGCTACACCTTC. This translates into CASSKGLEGYGYTF. The chain has TRBV6-5 and TRBJ1-2; D call uncertain. Germline V gives CDR1 MNHEY, CDR2 SVGAGI. This CDR3 region has 14 residues. V lost 5 bases and J lost 5, with 15 bases in between.